One sample yielded the 25 T cell receptor beta chains listed below, sequenced in a study of neurological immune-mediated disorders. TCRdb re-derived calls from the 5' RACE reads in MiXCR, one entry per CDR3 protein. The table lists 20,000 to 30,000 distinct CDR3 sequences, around 15% of them singletons. The sample was PBMCs. Receptors were obtained from a middle-aged woman with HTLV-1-associated myelopathy (HAM/TSP).

This clonotype was seen repeatedly, ten times or more. The V call is TRBV7-2, the J call TRBJ1-6; D is unresolved. V was clipped by 1 base and J by 0 bases, with 7 bases between them. This CDR3 has 16 amino acids. CDR1 and CDR2 (germline): SGHTA, FQGNSA. This chain's CDR3 is CASSLEGSSYNSPLHF. The DNA for the CDR3 is TGTGCCAGCAGCTTAGAAGGGAGCTCCTATAATTCACCCCTCCACTTT.

The table lists this clonotype with many counts. The V gene is TRBV5-1, the J gene TRBJ1-4, with 9 bases identical to TRBD1. Germline values: CDR1 SGHRS, CDR2 YFSETQ. The CDR3 extends over 16 amino acids. Trimming cost V 3 bases and J 3 bases; bases outside gene matches: 6. The CDR3 region has the DNA TGCGCCAGCAGCTCGGGACAGGGTGGTGCTAATGAAAAACTGTTTTTT. It translates to CASSSGQGGANEKLFF.

This clonotype was recorded many times. The J gene is TRBJ2-1, the V gene TRBV5-1; 9 positions match TRBD2. Germline trimming cut 0 bases from V and 7 bases from J; bases unmatched to any gene: 8. The CDR3 is 16 residues long. CDR1 and CDR2 from the germline V gene are SGHRS and YFSETQ. In DNA, the CDR3 is TGCGCCAGCAGCTTGGGACCAGCGGGGGGACTTAATGAGCAGTTCTTC. Translating gives CASSLGPAGGLNEQFF.

This clonotype was recorded many times. The chain has TRBV5-1 and TRBJ2-7; TRBD1 aligns across 8 bases. Germline CDR1 SGHRS, CDR2 YFSETQ. The ends lost 4 bases at V and 0 bases at J; junction bases unmatched: 6. The CDR3 contains 15 residues. The CDR3 protein is CASSPGQVSSYEQYF. The CDR3 bases are TGCGCCAGCAGCCCGGGACAGGTTAGCTCCTACGAGCAGTACTTC. Supplemented by reference TRBV5-1 and TRBJ2-7, the full variable domain reads KAGVTQTPRYLIKTRGQQVTLSCSPISGHRSVSWYQQTPGQGLQFLFEYFSETQRNKGNFPGRFSGRQFSNSRSEMNVSTLELGDSALYLCASSPGQVSSYEQYFGPGTRLTVT.

Ten or more counts support this clonotype. V gene TRBV3-1 combines with J gene TRBJ2-3; a weak D match, TRBD2 (6 bases). This CDR3 comprises 17 residues. V lost 0 bases to trimming and J lost 3 bases, with 16 bases between them. CDR1 and CDR2 (germline): LGHDT, YNNKEL (reference sequence). CDR3 protein: CASSQEVSGDGTDTQYF. The CDR3 bases are TGTGCCAGCAGCCAAGAAGTCTCGGGGGATGGGACAGATACGCAGTATTTT.

Ten or more counts support this clonotype. V is TRBV20-1 and J is TRBJ1-3, with a tentative D call TRBD1 (5 bases). CDR1 DFQATT and CDR2 SNEGSKA come from the germline V gene (reference sequence). This CDR3 spans 14 amino acids. V gave up 2 bases and J gave up 0 bases, with 8 bases separating them. Written as DNA, the CDR3 is TGCAGTGCTAGATGGACAAGCTCTGGAAACACCATATATTTT. Amino acids: CSARWTSSGNTIYF.

This clonotype was counted ten times or more. V is TRBV20-1 and J is TRBJ2-7, with TRBD1 matching over 8 bases. The CDR3 covers 12 residues. With V trimmed by 4 bases and J by 3 bases, 2 bases remained unmatched. Germline CDR1 and CDR2: DFQATT and SNEGSKA (reference sequence). CDR3 amino acids: CSATGQVYEQYF. In nucleotides, the CDR3 is TGCAGTGCTACGGGACAGGTCTACGAGCAGTACTTC.

This clonotype was counted many times. The V call is TRBV4-1, the J call TRBJ1-5; D is perhaps TRBD1 (6 bases). This CDR3 comprises 18 residues. Germline V gene lookup returns CDR1 MGHRA and CDR2 YSYEKL. Trimming shortened V by 4 bases and J by 1 base, and 20 bases separated the two germline ends. The CDR3 bases are TGCGCCAGCAGCCTAGAAGAAACGGGGGGCCGAAGCAATCAGCCCCAGCATTTT. This gives the protein CASSLEETGGRSNQPQHF.

This clonotype was seen ten or more times. The rearrangement links TRBV6-2 or TRBV6-3 to TRBJ1-6; D not resolved. CDR3 size: 17 residues. The germline gives CDR1 MNHEY, CDR2 SVGEGT. V lost 6 bases and J lost 2, with 17 bases in between. The CDR3 coding sequence is TGTGCCAGCAGACCGAAAACCCCCAGAACCTATAATTCACCCCTCCACTTT. Protein sequence: CASRPKTPRTYNSPLHF.

This clonotype is judged medium-sized. The rearrangement links TRBV5-1 to TRBJ1-1, with 7 bases that match TRBD1. CDR1 and CDR2 from the germline V gene are SGHRS and YFSETQ. Trimming took 4 bases from V and 2 from J; bases not matched to a gene: 5. This CDR3 region has 14 residues. The CDR3 sequence is CASSPRTGNTEAFF. The DNA of the CDR3 is TGCGCCAGCAGCCCCCGGACAGGTAACACTGAAGCTTTCTTT.

This clonotype was picked up many times. The rearrangement joins TRBV20-1 to TRBJ2-1, with D hard to call. The CDR3 has 14 amino acids. The germline CDR1 and CDR2 sequences are DFQATT and SNEGSKA (reference sequence). V was trimmed by 2 bases and J by 5 bases, leaving 13 bases between them. The CDR3 DNA reads as TGCAGTGCTAGACCCTTGCAAAACAACAATGAGCAGTTCTTC. Protein sequence: CSARPLQNNNEQFF.

This clonotype has ten or more counts. This chain joins TRBV11-2 and TRBJ1-1; D might be TRBD1 (6 bases). The CDR3 length is 15 residues. Germline values: CDR1 SGHAT, CDR2 FQNNGV. V was cut by 0 bases and J by 2 bases, with 10 bases left in between. CDR3 residues: CASSLDLGGNTEAFF. The DNA for the CDR3 is TGTGCCAGCAGCTTAGATCTAGGGGGAAACACTGAAGCTTTCTTT.

This clonotype was counted ten times or more. A much larger clone is a single base away; this may be a read error. J is TRBJ2-2 and V is TRBV2; D is perhaps TRBD2 (6 bases). This CDR3 comprises 16 residues. The germline V gene has CDR1 SNHLY and CDR2 FYNNEI. The CDR3, as DNA: TGTGCCAGCAGAAAACTCCCCTCTAGCGTCGCCGGGGAGCCGTTTTTT. This gives the protein CASRKLPSSVAGEPFF.

This clonotype was recorded at least ten times. V is TRBV4-2 and J is TRBJ2-3; TRBD2 might be the D (7 bases). CDR1 LGHNA and CDR2 YNFKEQ come from the germline V gene. The CDR3 has 16 residues. The V end was cut by 2 bases, the J end by 2 bases, with 14 bases between. The CDR3 DNA follows: TGTGCCAGCAGCCAATGTTCGGGGGGCGCCACAGATACGCAGTATTTT. Amino acid sequence: CASSQCSGGATDTQYF.

This clonotype was recorded at least ten times. The chain uses TRBV20-1 and TRBJ1-2; no firm D call. Germline values: CDR1 DFQATT, CDR2 SNEGSKA (reference sequence). The CDR3 contains 12 residues. The V gene lost 4 bases and the J gene lost 4 bases, with 10 bases spanning the gap. The CDR3 loop is CSAKRNGYGYTF. CDR3 bases: TGCAGTGCTAAGAGGAACGGCTATGGCTACACCTTC.

This clonotype occurred many times. The chain has TRBV20-1 and TRBJ2-1, with 8 bases lining up with TRBD2. After removal of 6 bases from V and 1 base from J, the junction contained 8 bases not matched to a gene. The CDR3 totals 15 residues. Germline CDR1 DFQATT, CDR2 SNEGSKA (reference sequence). The CDR3 is CSARGAGGSYNEQFF. In DNA, the CDR3 is TGCAGTGCAAGGGGGGCGGGGGGTTCCTACAATGAGCAGTTCTTC.

This clonotype was counted ten times or more. The J gene is TRBJ1-5, the V gene TRBV15, with no clear D. The V gene lost 0 bases and the J gene lost 1 base, with 16 bases spanning the gap. From germline, CDR1 is LNHNV and CDR2 YYDKDF (reference sequence). The length of the CDR3 is 18 residues. The CDR3 DNA follows: TGTGCCACCAGCAGAGATCTTAATCCGGGGTTCAGCAATCAGCCCCAGCATTTT. Translated: CATSRDLNPGFSNQPQHF.

This clonotype was counted at least ten times. This chain uses TRBV20-1 with TRBJ1-5; the D gene is possibly TRBD1 (6 bases). Germline lookup yields CDR1 DFQATT and CDR2 SNEGSKA (reference sequence). This CDR3 comprises 15 residues. V was clipped by 1 base and J by 1 base, with 11 bases between them. CDR3 DNA sequence: TGCAGTGCTAGAGTAGGGGGACGAAGCAATCAGCCCCAGCATTTT. Protein sequence: CSARVGGRSNQPQHF.

This clonotype was picked up many times. A read error may be the cause here, since a much bigger clone is one base away. The rearrangement links TRBV5-1 to TRBJ2-3; D is unclear. Deletions cut 0 bases from V and 0 bases from J, with 5 bases between. In germline, CDR1 is SGHRS, CDR2 YFSETQ. This CDR3 region has 14 residues. The DNA of the CDR3 is TGCGCCAGCAGCTTGGGGGCTAGCACAGATACGCAGTATTTT. This gives the protein CASSLGASTDTQYF.

This clonotype showed up many times. The V gene is TRBV15, the J gene TRBJ2-3; perhaps TRBD2 as D (6 bases). The V end was cut by 8 bases, the J end by 2 bases, with 14 bases between. This CDR3 contains 14 residues. The germline gives CDR1 LNHNV, CDR2 YYDKDF (reference sequence). The CDR3 region has the DNA TGTGCCACCCAGCCGTGGGGGGTCACAGATACGCAGTATTTT. Amino acids: CATQPWGVTDTQYF.

This clonotype was detected many times. The chain couples TRBV20-1 to TRBJ2-4; 9 bases are a match to TRBD1. The germline V gene encodes CDR1 DFQATT and CDR2 SNEGSKA (reference sequence). CDR3 length equals 14 residues. The V segment lost 3 bases and the J segment 3 bases; nucleotides outside the gene matches: 3. CDR3 DNA sequence: TGCAGTGCTAGTAGGACAGGGGTCAAAAACATTCAGTACTTC. Translating it yields CSASRTGVKNIQYF.

This clonotype was counted ten times or more. The chain joins TRBV5-1 to TRBJ2-3, with D possibly TRBD2 on 7 matching bases. There are 17 residues in the CDR3. V gave up 4 bases and J gave up 2 bases, with 20 bases separating them. Germline CDR1 is SGHRS and CDR2 is YFSETQ. CDR3 in amino acids: CASSQRGGGPITDTQYF. CDR3 nucleotides: TGCGCCAGCAGCCAAAGGGGAGGGGGGCCGATCACAGATACGCAGTATTTT.

This clonotype has a count of ten or more. V gene TRBV10-1 combines with J gene TRBJ2-3, with 8 bases aligning to TRBD2. Germline CDR1 WNHNN, CDR2 SYGVQD (reference sequence). The V segment lost 3 bases and the J segment 2 bases; nucleotides outside the gene matches: 4. CDR3 length equals 15 residues. CDR3 in amino acids: CASSESGGNTDTQYF. In DNA, the CDR3 is TGCGCCAGCAGTGAAAGCGGGGGTAACACAGATACGCAGTATTTT.

This clonotype was detected many times. CDR3 bases: TGTGCCACCAGTGATAGTCAACCGGGACCGCTTCATTACGAGCAGTACTTC. This encodes CATSDSQPGPLHYEQYF. The genes are TRBV24-1 and TRBJ2-7, with D perhaps being TRBD1 or TRBD2 (5 bases each). Germline CDR1 reads KGHDR; CDR2 reads SFDVKD. Trimming took 3 bases from V and 4 from J, leaving 21 bases between them. This CDR3 contains 17 residues.

The table lists this clonotype with many counts. The chain has TRBV20-1 and TRBJ1-2; D gene uncertain. The CDR3 loop spans 13 amino acids. Trimming shortened V by 0 bases and J by 6 bases, and 11 bases separated the two germline ends. Germline CDR1 is DFQATT and CDR2 is SNEGSKA (reference sequence). CDR3 loop: CSARDQPGNGYTF. The CDR3 region has the DNA TGCAGTGCTAGAGATCAGCCGGGGAATGGCTACACCTTC.